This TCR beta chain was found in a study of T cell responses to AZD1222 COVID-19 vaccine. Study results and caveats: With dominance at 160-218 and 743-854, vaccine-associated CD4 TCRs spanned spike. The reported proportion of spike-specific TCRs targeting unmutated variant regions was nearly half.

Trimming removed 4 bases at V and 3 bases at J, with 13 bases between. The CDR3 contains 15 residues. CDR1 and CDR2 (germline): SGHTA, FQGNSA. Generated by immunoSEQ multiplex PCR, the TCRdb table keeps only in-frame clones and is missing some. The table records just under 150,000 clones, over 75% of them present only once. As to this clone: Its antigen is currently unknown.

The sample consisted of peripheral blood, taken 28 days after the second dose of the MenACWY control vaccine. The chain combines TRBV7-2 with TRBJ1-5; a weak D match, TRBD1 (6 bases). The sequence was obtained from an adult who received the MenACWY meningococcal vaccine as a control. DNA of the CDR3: TGTGCCAGCAGCTCACAGGGACTCTACAATCAGCCCCAGCATTTT. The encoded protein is CASSSQGLYNQPQHF. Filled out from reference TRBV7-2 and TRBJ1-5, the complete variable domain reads GAGVSQSPSNKVTEKGKDVELRCDPISGHTALYWYRQSLGQGLEFLIYFQGNSAPDKSGLPSDRFSAERTGGSVSTLTIQRTQQEDSAVYLCASSSQGLYNQPQHFGDGTRLSIL.